This T cell receptor (beta chain) was retrieved from a study of blood T cells in healthy people across ages. This clonotype was seen at least ten times. PCR was performed a second time for roughly 7 to 11 cycles using a sample-barcoded 5' primer and a J-beta primer mix. TCRdb reprocessed the 5' RACE reads via MiXCR and lists one record per CDR3 protein. The data hold around 870,000 distinct CDR3 sequences, with more than 25% observed a single time. Each donor's blood draw was approximately 10 milliliters of peripheral blood. Per the germline V gene, CDR1 is SGHRS and CDR2 is YFSETQ. This CDR3 is 15 amino acids long. Deletions cut 6 bases from V and 6 bases from J, with 22 bases between.

This sequence joins TRBV5-1 and TRBJ2-7, with a tentative D call TRBD2 (6 bases). What was sequenced was blood. This clonotype was sampled from a woman aged 80 or over in good health. CDR3: CASTLLATGQSEQYF. Here the CDR3 DNA reads TGCGCCAGCACCCTCCTAGCGACCGGGCAGAGCGAGCAGTACTTC.